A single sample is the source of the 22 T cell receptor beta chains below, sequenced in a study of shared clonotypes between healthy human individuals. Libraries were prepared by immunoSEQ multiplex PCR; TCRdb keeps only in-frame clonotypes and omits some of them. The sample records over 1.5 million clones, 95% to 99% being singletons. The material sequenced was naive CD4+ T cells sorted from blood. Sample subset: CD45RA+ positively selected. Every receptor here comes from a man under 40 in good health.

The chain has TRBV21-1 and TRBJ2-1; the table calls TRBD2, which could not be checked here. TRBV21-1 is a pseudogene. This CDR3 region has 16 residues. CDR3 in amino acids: CASSTKLAGEYNEQFF. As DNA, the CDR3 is TGTGCCAGCAGCACAAAACTAGCGGGAGAATACAATGAGCAGTTCTTC.

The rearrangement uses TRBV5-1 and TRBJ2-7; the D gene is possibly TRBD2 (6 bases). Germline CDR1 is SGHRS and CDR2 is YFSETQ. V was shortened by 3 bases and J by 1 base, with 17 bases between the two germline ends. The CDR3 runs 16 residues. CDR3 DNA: TGCGCCAGCAGCTGGGGACTGGGGACCACTTCCTACGAGCAGTACTTC. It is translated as CASSWGLGTTSYEQYF.

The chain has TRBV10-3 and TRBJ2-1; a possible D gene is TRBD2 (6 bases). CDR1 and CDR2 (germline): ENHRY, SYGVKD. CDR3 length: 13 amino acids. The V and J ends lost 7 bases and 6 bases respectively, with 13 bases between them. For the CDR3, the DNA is TGTGCCATCACGGTGGGAGGCAGCAATGAGCAGTTCTTC. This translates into CAITVGGSNEQFF.

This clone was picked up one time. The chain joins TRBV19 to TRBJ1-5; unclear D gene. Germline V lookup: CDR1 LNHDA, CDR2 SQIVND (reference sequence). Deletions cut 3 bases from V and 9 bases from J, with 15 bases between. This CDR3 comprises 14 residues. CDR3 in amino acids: CASSITTAILPQHF. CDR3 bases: TGTGCCAGTAGTATTACAACCGCCATTCTGCCCCAGCATTTT. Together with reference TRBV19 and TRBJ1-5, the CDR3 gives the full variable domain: DGGITQSPKYLFRKEGQNVTLSCEQNLNHDAMYWYRQDPGQGLRLIYYSQIVNDFQKGDIAEGYSVSREKKESFPLTVTSAQKNPTAFYLCASSITTAILPQHFGDGTRLSIL.

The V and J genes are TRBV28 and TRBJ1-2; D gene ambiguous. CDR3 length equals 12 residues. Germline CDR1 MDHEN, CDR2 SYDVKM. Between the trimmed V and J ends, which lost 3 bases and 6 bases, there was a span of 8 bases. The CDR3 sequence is CASSFRAHGYTF. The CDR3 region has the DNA TGTGCCAGCAGTTTCCGGGCCCATGGCTACACCTTC.

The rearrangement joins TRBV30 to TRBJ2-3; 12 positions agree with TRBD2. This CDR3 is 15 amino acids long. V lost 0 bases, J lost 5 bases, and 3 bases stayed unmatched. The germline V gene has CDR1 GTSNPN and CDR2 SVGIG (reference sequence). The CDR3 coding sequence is TGTGCCTGGAGTGTACTAGCGGGAGGTCTAGATACGCAGTATTTT. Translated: CAWSVLAGGLDTQYF. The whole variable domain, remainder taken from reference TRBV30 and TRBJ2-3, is SQTIHQWPATLVQPVGSPLSLECTVEGTSNPNLYWYRQAAGRGLQLLFYSVGIGQISSEVPQNLSASRPQDRQFILSSKKLLLSDSGFYLCAWSVLAGGLDTQYFGPGTRLTVL.

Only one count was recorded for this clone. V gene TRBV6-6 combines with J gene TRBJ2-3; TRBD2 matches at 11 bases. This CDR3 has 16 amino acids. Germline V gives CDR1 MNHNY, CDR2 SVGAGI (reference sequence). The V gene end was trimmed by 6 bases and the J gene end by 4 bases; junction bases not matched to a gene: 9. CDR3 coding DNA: TGTGCCAGCAGCCCAATAGCGGGAGGGCCGTCAGATACGCAGTATTTT. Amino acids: CASSPIAGGPSDTQYF.

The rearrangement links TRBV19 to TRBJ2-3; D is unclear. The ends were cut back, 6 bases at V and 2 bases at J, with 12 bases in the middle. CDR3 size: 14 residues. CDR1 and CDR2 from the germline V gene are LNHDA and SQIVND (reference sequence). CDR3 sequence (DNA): TGTGCCAGTAGAGAGGTGGGTTCCACAGATACGCAGTATTTT. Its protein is CASREVGSTDTQYF.

The CDR3 region has the DNA TGTGCCAGCAGCAGACTAGCGGAAAGCACAGATACGCAGTATTTT. It yields the protein CASSRLAESTDTQYF. The J gene is TRBJ2-3, the V gene TRBV5-4; 9 bases map to TRBD2. This CDR3 spans 15 amino acids. With 4 bases clipped from V and 0 bases from J, the junction kept 3 bases outside the gene matches. CDR1 and CDR2 (germline): SGHNT, YYREEE (reference sequence).

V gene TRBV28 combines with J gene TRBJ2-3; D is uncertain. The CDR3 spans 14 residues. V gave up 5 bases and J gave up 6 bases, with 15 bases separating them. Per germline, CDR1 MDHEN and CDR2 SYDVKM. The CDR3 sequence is CASSQVGNWDTQYF. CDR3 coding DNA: TGTGCCAGCAGTCAGGTGGGAAATTGGGATACGCAGTATTTT.

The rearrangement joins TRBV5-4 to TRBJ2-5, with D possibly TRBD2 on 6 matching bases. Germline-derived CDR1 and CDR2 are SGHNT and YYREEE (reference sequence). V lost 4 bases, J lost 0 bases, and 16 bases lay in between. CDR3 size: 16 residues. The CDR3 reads CASSPRLGGNQETQYF. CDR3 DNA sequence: TGTGCCAGCAGCCCCCGTTTGGGCGGGAACCAAGAGACCCAGTACTTC. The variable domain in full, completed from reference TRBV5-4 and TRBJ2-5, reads ETGVTQSPTHLIKTRGQQVTLRCSSQSGHNTVSWYQQALGQGPQFIFQYYREEENGRGNFPPRFSGLQFPNYSSELNVNALELDDSALYLCASSPRLGGNQETQYFGPGTRLLVL.

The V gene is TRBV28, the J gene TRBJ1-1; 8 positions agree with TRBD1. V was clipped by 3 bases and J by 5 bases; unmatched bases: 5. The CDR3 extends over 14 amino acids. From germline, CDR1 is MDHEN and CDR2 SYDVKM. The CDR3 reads CASSFSRGRTEAFF. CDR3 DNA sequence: TGTGCCAGCAGTTTTTCCAGGGGGCGGACTGAAGCTTTCTTT.

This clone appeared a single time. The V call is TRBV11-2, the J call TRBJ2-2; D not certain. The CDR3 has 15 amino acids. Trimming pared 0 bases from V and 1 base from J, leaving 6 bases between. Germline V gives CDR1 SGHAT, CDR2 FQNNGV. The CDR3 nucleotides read TGTGCCAGCAGCTTAGACCCCTGGAACACCGGGGAGCTGTTTTTT. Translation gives CASSLDPWNTGELFF.

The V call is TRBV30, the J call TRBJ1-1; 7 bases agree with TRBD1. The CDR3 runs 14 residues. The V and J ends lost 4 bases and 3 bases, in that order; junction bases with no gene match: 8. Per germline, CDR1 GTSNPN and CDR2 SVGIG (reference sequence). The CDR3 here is CAWIRTGADTEAFF. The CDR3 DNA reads TGTGCCTGGATCCGTACAGGGGCAGACACTGAAGCTTTCTTT.

CDR3 bases: TGCGCCAGCAGCTCCTACCCGGCTCCGACTAGCGGGATAGTGGGGTCCGGGGAGCTGTTTTTT. This encodes CASSSYPAPTSGIVGSGELFF. The V gene is TRBV5-1, the J gene TRBJ2-2; 11 bases map to TRBD2. In germline, CDR1 is SGHRS, CDR2 YFSETQ. V was clipped by 3 bases and J by 6 bases; unmatched bases: 22. CDR3 length equals 21 residues.

The CDR3, as DNA: TGTGCCAGCAGCTTAGTGGCGGGGGGAGGTCCCTTTGACTACGAGCAGTACTTC. Its protein is CASSLVAGGGPFDYEQYF. The rearrangement joins TRBV7-2 to TRBJ2-7, with 8 bases fitting TRBD2. This CDR3 has 18 residues. V trimming: 1 base; J trimming: 3 bases; junction bases outside the gene matches: 14. Germline CDR1 reads SGHTA; CDR2 reads FQGNSA.

This CDR3 reads CASNNRGEQYF. CDR3 DNA sequence: TGTGCCAGCAACAACAGGGGCGAGCAGTACTTC. V gene TRBV28 combines with J gene TRBJ2-7; 7 bases line up with TRBD1. Germline CDR1 is MDHEN and CDR2 is SYDVKM. J lost 6 bases, V lost 7 bases, and 3 bases had no gene match. There are 11 residues in the CDR3.

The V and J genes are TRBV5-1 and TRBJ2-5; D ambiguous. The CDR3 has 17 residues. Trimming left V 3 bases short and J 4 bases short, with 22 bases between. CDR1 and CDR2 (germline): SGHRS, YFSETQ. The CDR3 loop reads CASSSTPTNFYPETQYF. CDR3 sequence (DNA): TGCGCCAGCAGCTCTACCCCTACCAATTTCTACCCAGAGACCCAGTACTTC.

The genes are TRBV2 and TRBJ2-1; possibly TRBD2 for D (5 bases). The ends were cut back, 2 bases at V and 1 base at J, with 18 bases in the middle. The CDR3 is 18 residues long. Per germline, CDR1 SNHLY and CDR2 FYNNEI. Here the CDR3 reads CASSERRDALGSYNEQFF. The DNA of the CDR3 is TGTGCCAGCAGTGAACGCCGGGATGCCTTGGGTTCCTACAATGAGCAGTTCTTC.

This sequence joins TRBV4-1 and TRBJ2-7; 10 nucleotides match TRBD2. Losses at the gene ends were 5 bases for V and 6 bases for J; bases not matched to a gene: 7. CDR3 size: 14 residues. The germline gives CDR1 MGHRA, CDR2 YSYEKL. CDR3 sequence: CASSKLAGNAEQYF. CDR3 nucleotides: TGCGCCAGCAGCAAACTAGCGGGAAACGCCGAGCAGTACTTC.

The CDR3 region has the DNA TGTGCCAGCTCACCAGTAAATGGGGGCATCACAGATACGCAGTATTTT. Translation: CASSPVNGGITDTQYF. V usage is TRBV18 and J usage is TRBJ2-3; a possible D gene is TRBD1 (6 bases). V gave up 2 bases and J gave up 2 bases, with 14 bases separating them. Germline loops: CDR1 KGHSH, CDR2 LQKENI. CDR3 length: 16 amino acids. The full variable domain, with the rest looked up from reference TRBV18 and TRBJ2-3, is NAGVMQNPRHLVRRRGQEARLRCSPMKGHSHVYWYRQLPEEGLKFMVYLQKENIIDESGMPKERFSAEFPKEGPSILRIQQVVRGDSAAYFCASSPVNGGITDTQYFGPGTRLTVL.

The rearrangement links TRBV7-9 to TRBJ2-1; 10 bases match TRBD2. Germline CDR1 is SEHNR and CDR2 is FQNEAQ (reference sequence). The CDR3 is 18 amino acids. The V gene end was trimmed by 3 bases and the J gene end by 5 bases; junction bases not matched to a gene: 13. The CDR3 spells CASSFGTSAQILDNEQFF. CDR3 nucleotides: TGTGCCAGCAGCTTCGGGACTAGCGCCCAAATTTTGGACAATGAGCAGTTCTTC.